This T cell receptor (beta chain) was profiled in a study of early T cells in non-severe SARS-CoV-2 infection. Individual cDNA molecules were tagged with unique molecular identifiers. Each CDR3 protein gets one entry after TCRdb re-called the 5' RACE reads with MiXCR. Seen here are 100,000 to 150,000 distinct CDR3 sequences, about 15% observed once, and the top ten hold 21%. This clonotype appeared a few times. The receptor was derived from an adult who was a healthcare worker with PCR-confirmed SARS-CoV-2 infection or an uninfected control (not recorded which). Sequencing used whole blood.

CDR3 sequence (DNA): TGTGCCAGCAACCAGGGAAACGAGCAGTACTTC. Its protein is CASNQGNEQYF. The chain couples TRBV6-2 or TRBV6-3 to TRBJ2-7; TRBD1 might be the D (5 bases). The CDR3 has 11 amino acids. Trimming left V 7 bases short and J 5 bases short, with 9 bases between. Germline V lookup: CDR1 MNHEY, CDR2 SVGEGT.